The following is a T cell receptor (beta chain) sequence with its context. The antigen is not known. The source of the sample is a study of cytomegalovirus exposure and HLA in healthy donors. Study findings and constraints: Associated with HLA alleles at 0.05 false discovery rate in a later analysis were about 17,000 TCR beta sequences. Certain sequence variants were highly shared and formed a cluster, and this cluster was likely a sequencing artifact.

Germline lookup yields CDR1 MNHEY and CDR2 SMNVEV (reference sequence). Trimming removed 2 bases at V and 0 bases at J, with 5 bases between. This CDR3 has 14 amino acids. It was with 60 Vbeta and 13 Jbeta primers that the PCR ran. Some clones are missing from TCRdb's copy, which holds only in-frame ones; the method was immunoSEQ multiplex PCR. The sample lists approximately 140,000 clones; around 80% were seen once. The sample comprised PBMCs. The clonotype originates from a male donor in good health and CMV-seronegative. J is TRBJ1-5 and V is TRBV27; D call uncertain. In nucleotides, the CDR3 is TGTGCCAGCAGTTTACAGTATAGCAATCAGCCCCAGCATTTT. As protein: CASSLQYSNQPQHF.